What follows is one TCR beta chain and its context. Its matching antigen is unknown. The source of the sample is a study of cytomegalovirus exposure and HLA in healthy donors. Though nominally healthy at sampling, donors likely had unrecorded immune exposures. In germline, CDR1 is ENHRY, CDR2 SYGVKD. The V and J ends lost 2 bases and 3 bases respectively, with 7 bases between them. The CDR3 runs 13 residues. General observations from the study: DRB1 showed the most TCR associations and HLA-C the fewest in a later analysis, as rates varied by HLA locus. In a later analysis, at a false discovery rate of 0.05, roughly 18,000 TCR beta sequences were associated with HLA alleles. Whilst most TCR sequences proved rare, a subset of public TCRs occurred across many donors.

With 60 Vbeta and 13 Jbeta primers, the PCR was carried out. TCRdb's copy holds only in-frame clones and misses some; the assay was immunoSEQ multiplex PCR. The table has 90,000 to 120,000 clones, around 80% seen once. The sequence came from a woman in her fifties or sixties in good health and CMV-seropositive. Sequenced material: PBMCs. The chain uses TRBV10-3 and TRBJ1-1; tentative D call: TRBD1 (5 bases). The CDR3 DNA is TGTGCCATCAGTGAGGGGGGGGACACTGAAGCTTTCTTT. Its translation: CAISEGGDTEAFF.